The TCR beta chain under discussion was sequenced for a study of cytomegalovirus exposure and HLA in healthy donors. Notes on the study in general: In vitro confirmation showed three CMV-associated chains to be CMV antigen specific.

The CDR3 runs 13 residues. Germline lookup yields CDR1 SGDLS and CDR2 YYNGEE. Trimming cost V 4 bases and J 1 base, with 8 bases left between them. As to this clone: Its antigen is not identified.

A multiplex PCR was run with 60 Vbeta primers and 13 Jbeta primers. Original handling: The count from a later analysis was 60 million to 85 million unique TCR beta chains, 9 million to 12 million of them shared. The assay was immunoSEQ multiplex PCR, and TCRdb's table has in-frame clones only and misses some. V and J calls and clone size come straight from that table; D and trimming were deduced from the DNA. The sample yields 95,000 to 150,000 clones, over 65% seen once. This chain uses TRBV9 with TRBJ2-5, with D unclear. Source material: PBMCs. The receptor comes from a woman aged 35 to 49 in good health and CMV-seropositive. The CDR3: CASSRSGQETQYF. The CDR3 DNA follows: TGTGCCAGCAGCAGGTCAGGCCAAGAGACCCAGTACTTC.